A selection of T cell receptor beta chains follows, all from one sample in a study of blood T cell repertoires in COVID-19. The method was immunoSEQ multiplex PCR; TCRdb's version includes in-frame clones alone and lacks a portion of them. Among over 150,000 clones listed, around nine tenths were seen once. The sample consisted of peripheral blood. All receptors derive from a man aged 50 or older who had recovered from COVID-19. The CDR3 runs from the conserved cysteine through the conserved F or W. Each record gives: J gene, D gene, V gene, CDR3 protein. A D gene is named only where the DNA matches it firmly.

>TRBJ2-7|.|TRBV7-3
CASTPGQGQYF
>TRBJ2-5|TRBD1|TRBV10-1
CASTVPGQGGRETQYF
>TRBJ1-2|.|TRBV7-2
CASSSPGQIYGYTF
>TRBJ2-5|TRBD2|TRBV5-4
CASSSTGGEETQYF
>TRBJ1-2|TRBD1|TRBV6-2/TRBV6-3
CASSLGQGAYGYTF
>TRBJ2-4|TRBD2|TRBV18
CASSPLRGEKNIQYF
>TRBJ2-2|.|TRBV6-5
CASTDRSPGTGELFF
>TRBJ2-7|.|TRBV6-2/TRBV6-3
CASSHLEGRTNEQYF
>TRBJ2-2|.|TRBV6-6
CASRPTPQNTGELFF
>TRBJ2-2|.|TRBV9
CASSARGLGNTGELFF
>TRBJ1-3|.|TRBV5-1
CASSLSTGTSGNTIYF
>TRBJ2-2|.|TRBV6-4
CASRPTGTGELFF
>TRBJ2-5|.|TRBV6-5
CASSLRGQKETQYF
>TRBJ2-5|TRBD1|TRBV12-3/TRBV12-4
CASSRDREETQYF
>TRBJ2-5|.|TRBV7-8
CASSLKRAGPETQYF
>TRBJ2-4|.|TRBV21-1
CASSRGAGGGKNIQYF
>TRBJ2-1|TRBD2|TRBV11-1
CASSGRDYHNEQFF
>TRBJ2-1|TRBD2|TRBV6-2/TRBV6-3
CASSSRTSAYNEQFF
>TRBJ2-1|TRBD2|TRBV29-1
CSVERPIAGVDNEQFF
>TRBJ1-1|.|TRBV28
CASSLLDMNTEAFF